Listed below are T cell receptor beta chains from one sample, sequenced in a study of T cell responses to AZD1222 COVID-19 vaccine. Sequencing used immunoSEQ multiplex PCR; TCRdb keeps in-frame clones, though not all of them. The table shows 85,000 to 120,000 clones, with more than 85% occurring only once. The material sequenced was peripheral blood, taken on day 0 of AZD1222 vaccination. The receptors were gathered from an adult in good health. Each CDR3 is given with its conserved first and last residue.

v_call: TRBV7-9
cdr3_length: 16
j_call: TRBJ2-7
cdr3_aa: CASSFVGAGGSDEQYF

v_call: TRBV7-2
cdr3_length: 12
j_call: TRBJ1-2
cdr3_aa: CASSLGGYGYTF

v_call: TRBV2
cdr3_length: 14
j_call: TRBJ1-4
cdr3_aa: CASTGTPTNEKLFF

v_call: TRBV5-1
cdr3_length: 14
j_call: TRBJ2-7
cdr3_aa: CASSETSKNYEQYF

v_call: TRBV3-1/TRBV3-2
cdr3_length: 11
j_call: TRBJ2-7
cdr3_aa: CASSQTSEQYF

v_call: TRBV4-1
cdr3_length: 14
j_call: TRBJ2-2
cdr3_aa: CASTREMGTGELFF

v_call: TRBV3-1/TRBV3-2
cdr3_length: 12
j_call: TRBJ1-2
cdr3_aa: CASSQRLGGYTF

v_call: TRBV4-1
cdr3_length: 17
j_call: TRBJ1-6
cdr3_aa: CASSQEGRAPEQLALHF

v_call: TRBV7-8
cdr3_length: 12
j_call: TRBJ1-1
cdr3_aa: CASGGVSGGAFF

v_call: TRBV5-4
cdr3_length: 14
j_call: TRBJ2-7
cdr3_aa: CASSSGTGAYEQYF

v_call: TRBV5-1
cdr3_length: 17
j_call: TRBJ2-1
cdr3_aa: CASSFTGTFAKRDEQFF

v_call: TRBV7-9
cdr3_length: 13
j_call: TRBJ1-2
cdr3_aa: CASSRGQNYGYTF

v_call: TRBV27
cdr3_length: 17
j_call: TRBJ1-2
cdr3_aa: CASSLAGGAPGSYGYTF

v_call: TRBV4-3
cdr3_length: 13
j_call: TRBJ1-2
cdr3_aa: CASSQDTGYGYTF

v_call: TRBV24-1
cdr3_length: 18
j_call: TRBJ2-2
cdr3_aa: CATSDGRTSGSLAGELFF

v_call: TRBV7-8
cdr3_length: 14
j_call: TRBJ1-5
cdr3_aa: CASSLFGVNQPQHF

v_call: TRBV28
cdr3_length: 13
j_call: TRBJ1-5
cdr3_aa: CASHPGSNQPQHF

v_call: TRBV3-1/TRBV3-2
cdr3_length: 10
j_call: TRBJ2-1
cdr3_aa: CARRNNEQFF

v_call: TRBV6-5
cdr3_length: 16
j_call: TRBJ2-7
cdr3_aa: CASSYLLAGGPREQYF

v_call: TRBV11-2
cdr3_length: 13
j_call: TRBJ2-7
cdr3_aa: CASSWERAYEQYF

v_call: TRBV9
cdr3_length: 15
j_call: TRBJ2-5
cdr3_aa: CASSATSGRGETQYF

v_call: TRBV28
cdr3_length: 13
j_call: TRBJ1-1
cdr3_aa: CASRQTGGTEAFF

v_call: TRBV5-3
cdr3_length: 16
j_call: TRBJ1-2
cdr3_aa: CARSQDKSPCGYGYTF

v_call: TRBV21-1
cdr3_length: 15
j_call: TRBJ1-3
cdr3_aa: CASSWTGVEKNTIYF

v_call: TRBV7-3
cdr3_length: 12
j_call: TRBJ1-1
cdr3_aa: CASSTSGSEAFF